This T cell receptor (beta chain) was captured by sequencing in a study of blood T cell repertoires in COVID-19. Study at large: Sample material is recorded as cDNA or gDNA derived from T cells, B-cell-depleted T cells, or PBMCs.

Original analysis: Amplification of reference gene primers provided the estimated nucleated cell counts. The repertoire was sequenced with immunoSEQ multiplex PCR; TCRdb's copy has only in-frame clones and lacks some. The DNA was the basis for D and trimming; V, J and clone size are from that table. This sample yields 100,000 to 110,000 clones, of which 70% to 90% are seen a single time; 9.5% to 15% belongs to the top ten. Germline values: CDR1 SGHNT, CDR2 YENEEA. V lost 5 bases to trimming and J lost 5 bases; unmatched junction nucleotides: 4. This CDR3 is built from 13 residues. V is TRBV11-3 and J is TRBJ2-5; 8 bases agree with TRBD1. The TCR sequence derives from a human donor in a cohort sampled during active COVID-19. The specimen was peripheral blood. The CDR3 bases are TGTGCCAGCAGCCTCAACAGGGGGGAGACCCAGTACTTC. Its protein product is CASSLNRGETQYF.